Here is one TCR beta chain with its context. The data belong to a study of blood T cell repertoires in COVID-19. The wider study: Sites in the United States, Italy and Spain provided acute and convalescent COVID-19 samples. PBMCs, B-cell-depleted T cells, or T cells were the source of the cDNA or gDNA that made up the material.

Authors' methods: Estimated nucleated cell counts came from reference gene primer amplification. TCRdb keeps only in-frame clones here, not all; method: immunoSEQ multiplex PCR. D and trimming were read from the DNA, whereas the V and J calls and clone size are those reported in that table. The sample carries around 250,000 clones, about 80% recorded once. The CDR3 loop spans 18 amino acids. Germline-derived CDR1 and CDR2 are SGHRS and YFSETQ. With V trimmed by 0 bases and J by 0 bases, 8 bases remained unmatched. The sequence derives from a human donor in a cohort sampled during active COVID-19. The chain recombines TRBV5-1 with TRBJ2-1; 8 bases are shared with TRBD2. The sequencing sample was made of peripheral blood. In DNA, the CDR3 is TGCGCCAGCAGCTTGGGAGCGGGAGCATCGAGCTCCTACAATGAGCAGTTCTTC. Translating gives CASSLGAGASSSYNEQFF.